The entry below gives a single T cell receptor beta chain sequence along with its context. Data came from immunoSEQ multiplex PCR; TCRdb stores just in-frame clones and leaves some out. The sample records approximately 350,000 clones, around 89% being singletons. The CDR3 spans 14 residues. V dropped 6 bases and J dropped 3; count of bases not matched to a gene: 5. Germline CDR1 MDHEN, CDR2 SYDVKM. These data come from a study of blood T cell repertoires in COVID-19. Study details: Sites across the United States, Italy and Spain contributed samples from acute and convalescent COVID-19.

The chain couples TRBV28 to TRBJ1-1, with TRBD1 matching 9 bases. This TCR came from a man aged 40-49 years with acute or convalescent COVID-19. Sequenced input: peripheral blood. CDR3 protein: CASRRTGAHTEAFF. DNA for the CDR3: TGTGCCAGCAGGAGGACAGGGGCGCACACTGAAGCTTTCTTT.